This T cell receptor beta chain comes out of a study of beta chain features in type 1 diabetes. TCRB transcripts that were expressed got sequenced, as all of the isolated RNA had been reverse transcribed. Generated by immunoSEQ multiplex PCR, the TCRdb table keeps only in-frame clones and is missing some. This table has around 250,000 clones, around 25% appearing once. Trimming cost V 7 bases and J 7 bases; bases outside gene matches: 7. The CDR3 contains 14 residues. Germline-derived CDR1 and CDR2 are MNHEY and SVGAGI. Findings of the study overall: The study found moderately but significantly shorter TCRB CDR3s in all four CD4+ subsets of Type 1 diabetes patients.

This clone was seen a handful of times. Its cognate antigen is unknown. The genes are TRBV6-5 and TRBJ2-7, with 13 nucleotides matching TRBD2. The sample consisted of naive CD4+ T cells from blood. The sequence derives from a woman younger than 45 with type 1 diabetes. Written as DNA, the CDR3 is TGTGCCAGCACTAGTACGACTAGCGGGAGGGAGCAGTACTTC. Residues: CASTSTTSGREQYF.